Here is one T cell receptor beta chain with its context. There are a few counts of this clonotype. Its antigen remains unidentified. There are no base qualities to consult, and no much larger clone falls within one base. This sample is drawn from a study of T cells in Graves' hyperthyroidism and ophthalmopathy (dated by TCRdb to between 2018 and 2021). Broadly, across the study: Peripheral blood was sampled at the time of initial diagnosis, prior to any treatment. TCR V-J signatures able to tell the groups apart were searched for in a discovery cohort of some 100 patients, of whom 40 to 45 had Graves' ophthalmopathy and around 58 had stable Graves' hyperthyroidism. Prospective prediction of ophthalmopathy was tested in an independent validation cohort of fewer than 20 hyperthyroidism patients and some 17 patients who later progressed to ophthalmopathy. The approximately 100 discovery patients were divided at random into training and test sets in a 7:3 ratio. The study also compared thyroid tissue and blood T-cell repertoires from a handful of Graves' hyperthyroidism patients. Once sampling was done, hyperthyroidism patients were given methimazole at a starting dose of 30 mg daily, whereas ophthalmopathy patients were given high-dose intravenous methylprednisolone. According to the paper, TCR Vbeta CDR3 sequencing was carried out on more than 120 peripheral blood samples, which came from 40 to 45 ophthalmopathy, around 74 hyperthyroidism and about 17 progressor patients.

Overall study results and their limits: In cross-validation, a model built on a 13 V-J signature told ophthalmopathy apart from stable hyperthyroidism with over 85% sensitivity and 81% to 82% specificity, and in testing the same model reached 80%/75%. In validation, the model predicted progression to ophthalmopathy with around 71% sensitivity and 72% to 75% specificity, a median of around six months before onset. No statistical method was used to fix the sample size in advance, and group allocation was not hidden from the investigators. Most expanded thyroid clonotypes (frequency above 0.001) were also detected in blood, suggesting blood repertoires may reflect thyroid immune responses.

The TCR beta CDR3 regions were amplified from RNA transcripts. A first-round RT-PCR of the TCR CDR3 used the HTBI primer set with the Qiagen OneStep RT-PCR kit. Libraries were constructed in a second round of multiplex PCR, after which size selection and purification were performed. The libraries were sequenced on an Illumina HiSeq2000 using paired-end 100 bp reads. In the authors' own workflow: SOAPnuke was used to process the raw data, removing reads that contained adapters or uncalled bases, had a mean Phred below 15, or lacked an exact match to the constant primer or identifier. High-quality paired reads were merged using COPE v1.2.5, and each unique nucleotide sequence was defined as a clonotype. MiTCR v1.1 was used to align clonotypes to the IMGT TRBV, TRBD and TRBJ reference segments. The analysis included only V-J combinations with a frequency above 0.0001, which together covered approximately 99% of the repertoires. The TCS score was defined as the ratio of F50 (clonal expansion) to E x V (chaos), calculated using BLOSUM62-based TCRdist between CDR3 peptides within each V-J. Welch's t-statistics and random forest reduced just over 500 V-J features to fewer than 15, which were used in a naive Bayes classifier (R e1071). Starting from the raw public reads, TCRdb applied fastp trimming at Q25, assembled clones with MiXCR and retained in-frame beta chains. Each CDR3 protein gets just one entry, which takes the most common genes and DNA from the rows behind it. TCRdb's processing, not the authors', yielded these V and J calls. Here the sample has some 370,000 distinct CDR3 sequences; approximately 18% occur a single time. Around a third of the sample is in the top ten clones.

The hyperthyroidism patients were between 18 and 65 years old and newly diagnosed, with a disease duration of less than 2 months. Any patient with an uncontrolled infection, another autoimmune disease, pregnancy or lactation was excluded. Clinical symptoms, serum thyroxine and TRAb, thyroid ultrasound, and orbital computed tomography formed the basis for the diagnoses. Blood from progressor patients was collected at the time of first diagnosis with hyperthyroidism, before any ophthalmopathy symptoms had appeared. Ficoll-Paque density gradient centrifugation was used to isolate PBMCs from about 9 ml of fresh peripheral blood. Progressor patients were first diagnosed with Graves' hyperthyroidism and then developed ophthalmopathy during follow-up. Total RNA was extracted with Trizol reagent, and quality was checked on an Agilent 2100 Bioanalyzer. Taken from the germline V gene (reference sequence), the CDR1 and CDR2 loops are MNHEY and SMNVEV. The V and J ends are trimmed by 5 bases and 0 bases, leaving 8 bases between them. The CDR3 runs 13 amino acids, cysteine and phenylalanine included. Only the CDR3 DNA is retained, 39 bases long and in frame from the first base.

The sequenced material came from blood. The receptor was derived from a woman aged 25 to 45 with Graves' hyperthyroidism that later progressed to Graves' ophthalmopathy. Rearrangement joined TRBV27 to TRBJ2-7; the D gene is unclear. The DNA sequence is as follows: TGTGCCAGCAGTCCAAAAAGCTCCTACGAGCAGTACTTC. Its amino acids are CASSPKSSYEQYF.